This T cell receptor (beta chain) stems from a study of T cell responses to AZD1222 COVID-19 vaccine. Study results and caveats: Close to half of all spike-specific TCRs reportedly target regions of the variants that are unmutated. Among the donors, most were white British and more were female, and clonal diversity was possibly underestimated.

Second-dose intervals of approximately 4 or approximately 12 weeks were pooled. After removal of 4 bases from V and 3 bases from J, the junction contained 4 bases not matched to a gene. This CDR3 has 15 residues. Per germline, CDR1 SGHKS and CDR2 YYEKEE (reference sequence). For this clone: Its target is unknown.

TCRdb's copy holds only in-frame clones and misses some; the assay was immunoSEQ multiplex PCR. The repertoire holds 150,000 to 200,000 clones, with roughly 91% as singletons. The input for sequencing was peripheral blood, taken 28 days after the second AZD1222 dose. The clonotype was recovered from an adult who received the AZD1222 COVID-19 vaccine. The V gene is TRBV5-5, the J gene TRBJ2-2; 9 positions match TRBD2. The CDR3 loop reads CASSRTSEYTGELFF. In DNA, the CDR3 is TGTGCCAGCAGCCGGACTAGCGAGTACACCGGGGAGCTGTTTTTT.